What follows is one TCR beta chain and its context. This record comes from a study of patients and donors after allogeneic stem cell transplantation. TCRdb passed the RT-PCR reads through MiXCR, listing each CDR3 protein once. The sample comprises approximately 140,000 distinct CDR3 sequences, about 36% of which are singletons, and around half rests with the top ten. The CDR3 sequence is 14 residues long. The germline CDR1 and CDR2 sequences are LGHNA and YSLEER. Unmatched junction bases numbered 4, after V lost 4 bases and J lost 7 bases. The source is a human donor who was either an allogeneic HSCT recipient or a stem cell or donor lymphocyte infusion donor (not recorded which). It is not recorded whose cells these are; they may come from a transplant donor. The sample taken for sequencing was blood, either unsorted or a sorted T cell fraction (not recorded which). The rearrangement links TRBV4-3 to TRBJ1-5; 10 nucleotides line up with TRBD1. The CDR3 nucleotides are TGCGCCAGCAGCCGGGACAGGGGTGAGCAGCCCCAGCATTTT. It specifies CASSRDRGEQPQHF.